This entry lists 17 T cell receptor beta chains sequenced from one sample in a study of blood T cell repertoires in COVID-19. Clones were sequenced by immunoSEQ multiplex PCR, and TCRdb holds only the in-frame ones, with some missing. The profile covers under 300,000 clones, with around 90% appearing a single time and 0.65% to 0.95% taken by the ten largest. Material for sequencing was peripheral blood. Receptors were obtained from a woman in her 30s with acute or convalescent COVID-19.

Written as DNA, the CDR3 is TGTGCCAGCAGTTATCCCCTTAGGGAGCTGTTTTTT. It is translated as CASSYPLRELFF. The chain recombines TRBV28 with TRBJ2-2; unclear D gene. The CDR3 spans 12 residues. V was cut by 4 bases and J by 9 bases, with 9 bases left in between. Per the germline V gene, CDR1 is MDHEN and CDR2 is SYDVKM.

The rearrangement joins TRBV5-8 to TRBJ1-4; D unresolved. CDR3 length equals 15 residues. V was pared by 0 bases and J by 8 bases, with 14 bases between. The germline CDR1 and CDR2 sequences are SGHTS and YDEGEE. The CDR3 is CASSLGAGGNEKLFF. CDR3 nucleotides: TGTGCCAGCAGCTTGGGGGCAGGAGGGAACGAAAAACTGTTTTTT.

This clone was observed a single time. The chain carries TRBV19 and TRBJ2-7; D is perhaps TRBD1 (6 bases). CDR1 is LNHDA and CDR2 is SQIVND in the germline V gene (reference sequence). This CDR3 contains 15 residues. The V end was cut by 4 bases, the J end by 0 bases, with 13 bases between. The CDR3 loop is CASSRSGHVSYEQYF. The CDR3 DNA sequence: TGTGCCAGTAGTAGGTCGGGACACGTCTCCTACGAGCAGTACTTC.

In this sample, this clone turned up once. The J gene is TRBJ2-3, the V gene TRBV29-1; 7 bases line up with TRBD2. This CDR3 is 13 amino acids long. Unmatched junction bases numbered 1, after V lost 4 bases and J lost 0 bases. The germline CDR1 and CDR2 sequences are SQVTM and ANQGSEA. The CDR3 is CSVGGGSTDTQYF. The CDR3 DNA is TGCAGCGTTGGGGGGGGAAGCACAGATACGCAGTATTTT.

V usage is TRBV11-3 and J usage is TRBJ2-3; no reliable D call. The germline CDR1 and CDR2 sequences are SGHNT and YENEEA. CDR3 size: 13 residues. Trimming shortened V by 2 bases and J by 1 base, and 4 bases separated the two germline ends. CDR3 coding DNA: TGTGCCAGCAGCTTACTAGGCACAGATACGCAGTATTTT. It encodes CASSLLGTDTQYF.

The chain employs TRBV25-1 and TRBJ1-5; D may be TRBD1 (5 bases). This CDR3 region has 16 residues. The germline CDR1 and CDR2 sequences are MGHDK and SYGVNS. Deletions cut 0 bases from V and 7 bases from J, with 16 bases between. As DNA, the CDR3 is TGTGCCAGCAGTGAATACGGCGGGGCAGGAGCCCAGCCCCAGCATTTT. Translation gives CASSEYGGAGAQPQHF.

The CDR3 region is CASSRGGLGNTEAFF. Written as DNA, the CDR3 is TGTGCCAGCTCACGGGGGGGCCTGGGGAACACTGAAGCTTTCTTT. The chain carries TRBV14 and TRBJ1-1; D is perhaps TRBD1 (6 bases). Trimming pared 8 bases from V and 1 base from J, leaving 17 bases between. The CDR3 extends over 15 amino acids. The germline V gene encodes CDR1 SGHDN and CDR2 FVKESK. The full variable domain, in which reference TRBV14 and TRBJ1-1 provide the parts outside the CDR3, is EAGVTQFPSHSVIEKGQTVTLRCDPISGHDNLYWYRRVMGKEIKFLLHFVKESKQDESGMPNNRFLAERTGGTYSTLKVQPAELEDSGVYFCASSRGGLGNTEAFFGQGTRLTVV.

The chain joins TRBV18 to TRBJ2-7, with 11 bases fitting TRBD1. Germline trimming cut 2 bases from V and 4 bases from J; bases unmatched to any gene: 4. The CDR3 spans 15 residues. Germline lookup yields CDR1 KGHSH and CDR2 LQKENI. This CDR3 is CASSPGTGGIYEQYF. The DNA of the CDR3 is TGTGCCAGCTCACCAGGGACAGGGGGTATTTACGAGCAGTACTTC.

This CDR3 is CSVEGGWGRGTGELFF. In DNA form, the CDR3 reads TGCAGCGTTGAAGGAGGGTGGGGCAGGGGTACCGGGGAGCTGTTTTTT. This chain uses TRBV29-1 with TRBJ2-2; D perhaps matches TRBD1 (6 bases). V was cut by 1 base and J by 5 bases, with 17 bases left in between. The CDR3 spans 16 residues. CDR1 is SQVTM and CDR2 is ANQGSEA in the germline V gene.

V gene TRBV6-5 combines with J gene TRBJ2-1, with 8 bases matching TRBD1. Per the germline V gene, CDR1 is MNHEY and CDR2 is SVGAGI. The CDR3 is made up of 16 amino acids. The J segment lost 3 bases and the V segment lost 2 bases, leaving 6 bases of the junction unmatched. This CDR3 is CASSYLNRGYYNEQFF. CDR3 DNA sequence: TGTGCCAGCAGTTACCTAAACAGGGGGTACTACAATGAGCAGTTCTTC.

A note on this clone: The sample carries other DNA sequences with the same CDR3. The chain links TRBV6-2 or TRBV6-3 to TRBJ2-7; D is undetermined. CDR1 and CDR2 from the germline V gene are MNHEY and SVGEGT. This CDR3 has 14 residues. The V end lost 0 bases, the J end lost 2 bases, and 8 bases lay between the germline ends. The CDR3 nucleotides read TGTGCCAGCAGTTACTCTACTTCTGCCTACGAGCAGTACTTC. Its protein is CASSYSTSAYEQYF.

The V and J genes are TRBV5-6 and TRBJ1-1; tentative D call: TRBD1 (5 bases). V lost 1 base and J 0 bases, leaving 7 bases between the germline ends. Germline V gives CDR1 SGHDT, CDR2 YYEEEE. The CDR3 runs 14 residues. The CDR3: CASSLKGVNTEAFF. The CDR3, as DNA: TGTGCCAGCAGCTTGAAAGGGGTGAACACTGAAGCTTTCTTT.

The J gene is TRBJ1-2, the V gene TRBV15; TRBD1 might be the D (5 bases). Trimming shortened V by 1 base and J by 7 bases, and 10 bases separated the two germline ends. This CDR3 contains 13 residues. Germline values: CDR1 LNHNV, CDR2 YYDKDF (reference sequence). CDR3 coding DNA: TGTGCCACCAGCAGAGCGACAGTTGGTGGCTACACCTTC. It yields the protein CATSRATVGGYTF.

J is TRBJ2-3 and V is TRBV19; 8 bases are a match to TRBD2. The V and J ends lost 3 bases and 1 base, in that order; junction bases with no gene match: 9. Germline CDR1 LNHDA, CDR2 SQIVND (reference sequence). This CDR3 comprises 17 residues. The CDR3 loop reads CASSITVGGVRTDTQYF. DNA of the CDR3: TGTGCCAGTAGTATTACCGTCGGGGGGGTCCGCACAGATACGCAGTATTTT. The full variable domain, completed using reference TRBV19 and TRBJ2-3, is DGGITQSPKYLFRKEGQNVTLSCEQNLNHDAMYWYRQDPGQGLRLIYYSQIVNDFQKGDIAEGYSVSREKKESFPLTVTSAQKNPTAFYLCASSITVGGVRTDTQYFGPGTRLTVL.

The V gene is TRBV29-1, the J gene TRBJ1-1; D is unresolved. The ends were cut back, 8 bases at V and 0 bases at J, with 16 bases in the middle. CDR1 and CDR2 from the germline V gene are SQVTM and ANQGSEA. The CDR3 is made up of 14 amino acids. The CDR3 nucleotides read TGCAGCCTCACCAGAGGGCAGCTGAACACTGAAGCTTTCTTT. Translated: CSLTRGQLNTEAFF.

The chain couples TRBV9 to TRBJ2-2; maybe TRBD2 (5 bases). The CDR3 consists of 12 residues. Per germline, CDR1 SGDLS and CDR2 YYNGEE. With 2 bases removed from V and 7 bases from J, the gap between germline ends came to 6 bases. The chain's CDR3 is CASSVRGGELFF. In nucleotides, the CDR3 is TGTGCCAGCAGCGTTCGGGGCGGGGAGCTGTTTTTT.

The chain couples TRBV25-1 to TRBJ2-7, with a weak D call TRBD2 (5 bases). V was cut by 4 bases and J by 1 base, with 17 bases left in between. The CDR3 runs to 16 residues. CDR1 is MGHDK and CDR2 is SYGVNS in the germline V gene. CDR3 DNA: TGTGCCAGCAGTGCGGATCGGACTGACTATTCCTACGAGCAGTACTTC. This sequence encodes CASSADRTDYSYEQYF.